This entry features one T cell receptor beta chain sequence. Its antigen is currently unknown. The data were taken from a study of T cells after yellow fever vaccination. Study-wide results and caveats: Most clones from primary vaccination resurfaced after the booster (approximately 96% CD4, over 85% CD8). Researchers cautioned that FACS-sorted repertoires could harbor abundant clonotypes contaminating from the bulk population. Although most clonotypes did not, a small share appeared in both CD4 and CD8 compartments.

Generation of TCR cDNA used 5'RACE template switching (which added a universal primer site and UMIs). TCRdb itself ran the 5' RACE reads through MiXCR, one entry per CDR3 protein. There are about 340,000 distinct CDR3 sequences in the sample; approximately 13% occur only once, and more than 3% lies in the top ten. V dropped 0 bases and J dropped 5; count of bases not matched to a gene: 9. The CDR3 runs to 16 residues. Germline V gives CDR1 MNHEY, CDR2 SVGAGI. The sample was CD4+ T cells sorted from PBMCs, taken 15 days after the yellow fever booster vaccination. This clonotype was obtained from a man between 18 and 35 years old who received the YFV17D yellow fever vaccine. This rearrangement joins TRBV6-5 to TRBJ2-5, with TRBD1 identical over 7 bases. Here the CDR3 reads CASSYSGQLRGETQYF. CDR3 nucleotide sequence: TGTGCCAGCAGTTACTCGGGACAGCTTAGGGGGGAGACCCAGTACTTC.